These T cell receptor beta chains were read from a single sample in a study of beta chain features in type 1 diabetes. Sequencing was performed with immunoSEQ multiplex PCR; in TCRdb, only in-frame clones are kept and a portion is missing. The table has approximately 170,000 clones, approximately 9.1% seen once. Sequencing was performed on central memory CD4+ T cells from blood. The receptors shown here come from a woman aged 18-29 years in good health. Both conserved end residues are part of each CDR3. D genes are given only for firm matches. Only some rows state a clone size, as once, few, many or a class for expanded clones.

cdr3_aa: CASSRVKISAGGTGAQYF; cdr3_nt: TGCGCCAGCAGCCGGGTAAAGATCTCGGCGGGGGGGACCGGGGCCCAGTACTTC; v_call: TRBV4-1; j_call: TRBJ2-5; clone_size: few; d_call: TRBD2
cdr3_aa: CASSFRRGLYGYTF; cdr3_nt: TGTGCCAGCAGCTTCAGAAGGGGGCTCTATGGCTACACCTTC; v_call: TRBV5-4; j_call: TRBJ1-2; clone_size: NA; d_call: TRBD1
cdr3_aa: CASSLGQAANTGELFF; cdr3_nt: TGTGCCAGCAGCCTGGGACAGGCCGCGAACACCGGGGAGCTGTTTTTT; v_call: TRBV5-4; j_call: TRBJ2-2; clone_size: NA; d_call: TRBD1
cdr3_aa: CASLRTGDGGYTF; cdr3_nt: TGTGCCAGCTTGCGGACAGGGGACGGTGGCTACACCTTC; v_call: TRBV2; j_call: TRBJ1-2; clone_size: few; d_call: TRBD1
cdr3_aa: CASSDMTSGGNEQFF; cdr3_nt: TGTGCCAGCAGCGATATGACTAGCGGGGGTAATGAGCAGTTCTTC; v_call: TRBV9; j_call: TRBJ2-1; clone_size: NA; d_call: TRBD2
cdr3_aa: CASCPGTGYETQYF; cdr3_nt: TGCGCCAGCTGTCCCGGGACAGGGTACGAGACCCAGTACTTC; v_call: TRBV5-1; j_call: TRBJ2-5; clone_size: NA; d_call: TRBD1
cdr3_aa: CSVGTAGTDTQYF; cdr3_nt: TGCAGCGTCGGGACAGCAGGCACAGATACGCAGTATTTT; v_call: TRBV29-1; j_call: TRBJ2-3; clone_size: NA; d_call: TRBD1
cdr3_aa: CASIGTGAGTYEQYF; cdr3_nt: TGTGCCAGCATTGGGACAGGGGCCGGAACCTACGAGCAGTACTTC; v_call: TRBV6-1; j_call: TRBJ2-7; clone_size: few; d_call: TRBD1
cdr3_aa: CASSSDRGVKLFF; cdr3_nt: TGTGCCAGCTCATCCGACAGGGGGGTAAAACTGTTTTTT; v_call: TRBV18; j_call: TRBJ1-4; clone_size: few; d_call: TRBD1
cdr3_aa: CASSYSTLDRTVILF; cdr3_nt: TGTGCCAGCAGTTACTCAACTTTGGACAGGACCGTAATCCTCTTC; v_call: TRBV6-5; j_call: TRBJ2-4; clone_size: many; d_call: TRBD1
cdr3_aa: CASSKTGQETQYF; cdr3_nt: TGTGCCAGCTCCAAGACAGGCCAAGAGACCCAGTACTTC; v_call: TRBV2; j_call: TRBJ2-5; clone_size: few; d_call: NA
cdr3_aa: CATKTRDRGDDTEAFF; cdr3_nt: TGTGCCACCAAGACTCGGGACAGGGGTGACGACACTGAAGCTTTCTTT; v_call: TRBV19; j_call: TRBJ1-1; clone_size: few; d_call: TRBD1
cdr3_aa: CASGTSGLAETQYF; cdr3_nt: TGTGCCAGCGGGACCTCGGGACTAGCGGAAACCCAGTACTTC; v_call: TRBV2; j_call: TRBJ2-4; clone_size: few; d_call: TRBD2
cdr3_aa: CASRGGLAGSGEQYF; cdr3_nt: TGTGCCAGCAGGGGGGGACTAGCGGGATCCGGCGAGCAGTACTTC; v_call: TRBV2; j_call: TRBJ2-7; clone_size: few; d_call: TRBD2
cdr3_aa: CASSLGAGRSYNEQFF; cdr3_nt: TGTGCCAGCAGCTTAGGGGCAGGTCGCTCCTACAATGAGCAGTTCTTC; v_call: TRBV13; j_call: TRBJ2-1; clone_size: NA; d_call: NA
cdr3_aa: CASSTERPWSNEQFF; cdr3_nt: TGTGCCAGCAGCACCGAGCGGCCCTGGAGCAATGAGCAGTTCTTC; v_call: TRBV5-4; j_call: TRBJ2-1; clone_size: once; d_call: NA
cdr3_aa: CASSRGPGSYEQYF; cdr3_nt: TGTGCCAGCAGCAGAGGGCCCGGCTCCTACGAGCAGTACTTC; v_call: TRBV7-8; j_call: TRBJ2-7; clone_size: NA; d_call: NA
cdr3_aa: CASSLVLSGGGETQYF; cdr3_nt: TGTGCCAGCAGCTTAGTCCTTAGCGGGGGGGGAGAGACCCAGTACTTC; v_call: TRBV7-2; j_call: TRBJ2-5; clone_size: few; d_call: TRBD2
cdr3_aa: CASSPPEGHSGANVLTF; cdr3_nt: TGTGCCAGCAGCCCCCCCGAGGGCCACTCTGGGGCCAACGTCCTGACTTTC; v_call: TRBV9; j_call: TRBJ2-6; clone_size: NA; d_call: NA
cdr3_aa: CASRSGTSGSGELFF; cdr3_nt: TGCGCCAGCCGGTCCGGGACTAGCGGATCCGGGGAGCTGTTTTTT; v_call: TRBV5-1; j_call: TRBJ2-2; clone_size: few; d_call: TRBD2
cdr3_aa: CASSQAGSGANVLTF; cdr3_nt: TGCGCCAGCAGCCAAGCAGGGTCTGGGGCCAACGTCCTGACTTTC; v_call: TRBV4-1; j_call: TRBJ2-6; clone_size: few; d_call: NA
cdr3_aa: CASSLGNRGDTGELFF; cdr3_nt: TGCGCCAGCAGCCTTGGGAACAGGGGGGACACCGGGGAGCTGTTTTTT; v_call: TRBV4-1; j_call: TRBJ2-2; clone_size: few; d_call: TRBD1
cdr3_aa: CASSPDRANEKLFF; cdr3_nt: TGTGCCAGCTCACCGGACAGGGCTAATGAAAAACTGTTTTTT; v_call: TRBV18; j_call: TRBJ1-4; clone_size: NA; d_call: TRBD1
cdr3_aa: CASSGTSGGGYEQYF; cdr3_nt: TGTGCCAGCAGTGGGACATCTGGCGGGGGATACGAGCAGTACTTC; v_call: TRBV25-1; j_call: TRBJ2-7; clone_size: few; d_call: TRBD2
cdr3_aa: CASSSRDRGHTIYF; cdr3_nt: TGTGCCAGCAGTTCCCGGGACAGGGGTCACACCATATATTTT; v_call: TRBV27; j_call: TRBJ1-3; clone_size: many; d_call: TRBD1
cdr3_aa: CASNTAGVRNTQYF; cdr3_nt: TGTGCCAGCAATACAGCGGGAGTAAGAAATACGCAGTATTTT; v_call: TRBV2; j_call: TRBJ2-3; clone_size: NA; d_call: TRBD2
cdr3_aa: CASSPLPTGESYNEQFF; cdr3_nt: TGTGCCAGCAGCCCCCTCCCCACAGGGGAATCCTACAATGAGCAGTTCTTC; v_call: TRBV14; j_call: TRBJ2-1; clone_size: NA; d_call: TRBD1
cdr3_aa: CSVEDPPLAEAFF; cdr3_nt: TGCAGCGTTGAAGATCCCCCCCTCGCTGAAGCTTTCTTT; v_call: TRBV29-1; j_call: TRBJ1-1; clone_size: once; d_call: NA
cdr3_aa: CASSPRQGSTEAFF; cdr3_nt: TGTGCCAGCTCACCGCGACAGGGTAGTACTGAAGCTTTCTTT; v_call: TRBV18; j_call: TRBJ1-1; clone_size: NA; d_call: TRBD1
cdr3_aa: CAWSPGLSTDTQYF; cdr3_nt: TGTGCCTGGAGCCCGGGACTTTCAACAGATACGCAGTATTTT; v_call: TRBV30; j_call: TRBJ2-3; clone_size: NA; d_call: NA
cdr3_aa: CASSSTAGQVYEQYF; cdr3_nt: TGCGCCAGCAGCTCAACCGCCGGACAGGTCTACGAGCAGTACTTC; v_call: TRBV5-1; j_call: TRBJ2-7; clone_size: few; d_call: TRBD1
cdr3_aa: CASSLGSSSLQTQYF; cdr3_nt: TGTGCCAGCAGCTTAGGGTCTAGCTCCCTTCAGACCCAGTACTTC; v_call: TRBV7-2; j_call: TRBJ2-5; clone_size: few; d_call: NA
cdr3_aa: CSVLTGANTEAFF; cdr3_nt: TGCAGCGTTTTGACAGGGGCGAACACTGAAGCTTTCTTT; v_call: TRBV29-1; j_call: TRBJ1-1; clone_size: NA; d_call: TRBD1
cdr3_aa: CASSLAPGGDNEQFF; cdr3_nt: TGCGCCAGCAGCTTGGCTCCCGGGGGAGATAATGAGCAGTTCTTC; v_call: TRBV5-1; j_call: TRBJ2-1; clone_size: few; d_call: NA
cdr3_aa: CASSERGWDEAFF; cdr3_nt: TGTGCCAGCAGTGAAAGGGGGTGGGATGAAGCTTTCTTT; v_call: TRBV25-1; j_call: TRBJ1-1; clone_size: NA; d_call: NA
cdr3_aa: CASGENEKLFF; cdr3_nt: TGTGCCAGCGGGGAGAATGAAAAACTGTTTTTT; v_call: TRBV9; j_call: TRBJ1-4; clone_size: NA; d_call: NA
cdr3_aa: CASRGEETQYF; cdr3_nt: TGTGCCAGCCGTGGAGAAGAGACCCAGTACTTC; v_call: TRBV18; j_call: TRBJ2-5; clone_size: many; d_call: NA
cdr3_aa: CASTRGGYTDTQYF; cdr3_nt: TGTGCCAGCACCAGGGGCGGTTACACAGATACGCAGTATTTT; v_call: TRBV5-4; j_call: TRBJ2-3; clone_size: few; d_call: NA
cdr3_aa: CATNDREYNEQFF; cdr3_nt: TGTGCCACCAACGACAGGGAGTACAATGAGCAGTTCTTC; v_call: TRBV2; j_call: TRBJ2-1; clone_size: many; d_call: TRBD1
cdr3_aa: CASKSEEKLFF; cdr3_nt: TGTGCCAGCAAATCGGAGGAAAAACTGTTTTTT; v_call: TRBV6-5; j_call: TRBJ1-4; clone_size: NA; d_call: NA
cdr3_aa: CASSVGSGARERETQYF; cdr3_nt: TGTGCCAGCAGCGTCGGGAGTGGGGCGAGAGAAAGAGAGACCCAGTACTTC; v_call: TRBV9; j_call: TRBJ2-5; clone_size: NA; d_call: NA
cdr3_aa: CASSPEVGRSYNEQFF; cdr3_nt: TGTGCCAGCAGCCCGGAGGTCGGGAGGTCCTACAATGAGCAGTTCTTC; v_call: TRBV5-4; j_call: TRBJ2-1; clone_size: NA; d_call: TRBD2
cdr3_aa: CGGGSRSYEQYF; cdr3_nt: TGTGGGGGGGGGTCTAGGTCCTACGAGCAGTACTTC; v_call: TRBV2; j_call: TRBJ2-7; clone_size: few; d_call: TRBD2
cdr3_aa: CSVDSQGNTEAFF; cdr3_nt: TGCAGCGTTGACTCCCAGGGGAACACTGAAGCTTTCTTT; v_call: TRBV29-1; j_call: TRBJ1-1; clone_size: NA; d_call: NA
cdr3_aa: CAWNREDGYTF; cdr3_nt: TGTGCCTGGAACCGGGAGGATGGCTACACCTTC; v_call: TRBV30; j_call: TRBJ1-2; clone_size: NA; d_call: NA
cdr3_aa: CASSQEPDRDSPLHF; cdr3_nt: TGCGCCAGCAGCCAAGAGCCGGACAGGGACTCACCCCTCCACTTT; v_call: TRBV5-1; j_call: TRBJ1-6; clone_size: NA; d_call: TRBD1
cdr3_aa: CASSLTGNTGELFF; cdr3_nt: TGCGCCAGCAGCTTGACAGGAAACACCGGGGAGCTGTTTTTT; v_call: TRBV5-1; j_call: TRBJ2-2; clone_size: NA; d_call: NA
cdr3_aa: CASSQEGEASSYNEQFF; cdr3_nt: TGCGCCAGCAGCCAAGAGGGGGAGGCGAGCTCCTACAATGAGCAGTTCTTC; v_call: TRBV4-1; j_call: TRBJ2-1; clone_size: many; d_call: NA
cdr3_aa: CASSSVQGYGYTF; cdr3_nt: TGTGCCAGTAGTTCGGTACAGGGTTATGGCTACACCTTC; v_call: TRBV19; j_call: TRBJ1-2; clone_size: NA; d_call: NA
cdr3_aa: CAWSVGRGNVGREKLFF; cdr3_nt: TGTGCCTGGAGTGTAGGGCGGGGTAACGTTGGTCGTGAAAAACTGTTTTTT; v_call: TRBV30; j_call: TRBJ1-4; clone_size: few; d_call: NA
cdr3_aa: CASSRSAGNGYTF; cdr3_nt: TGTGCCAGCAGCCGTTCGGCAGGGAACGGCTACACCTTC; v_call: TRBV2; j_call: TRBJ1-2; clone_size: many; d_call: NA
cdr3_aa: CASSPGTGQGTQYF; cdr3_nt: TGTGCCAGCAGCCCCGGGACTGGGCAGGGGACCCAGTACTTC; v_call: TRBV7-2; j_call: TRBJ2-5; clone_size: NA; d_call: NA
cdr3_aa: CASSTSGDTYEQYF; cdr3_nt: TGCGCCAGCAGTACATCCGGAGATACCTACGAGCAGTACTTC; v_call: TRBV5-1; j_call: TRBJ2-7; clone_size: NA; d_call: NA
cdr3_aa: CASSPGLAGPRDYEQYF; cdr3_nt: TGCGCCAGCAGCCCGGGACTAGCGGGACCAAGAGACTACGAGCAGTACTTC; v_call: TRBV5-1; j_call: TRBJ2-7; clone_size: few; d_call: TRBD2
cdr3_aa: CASSQGTNTGELFF; cdr3_nt: TGTGCCAGCTCACAGGGGACGAACACCGGGGAGCTGTTTTTT; v_call: TRBV2; j_call: TRBJ2-2; clone_size: few; d_call: TRBD1